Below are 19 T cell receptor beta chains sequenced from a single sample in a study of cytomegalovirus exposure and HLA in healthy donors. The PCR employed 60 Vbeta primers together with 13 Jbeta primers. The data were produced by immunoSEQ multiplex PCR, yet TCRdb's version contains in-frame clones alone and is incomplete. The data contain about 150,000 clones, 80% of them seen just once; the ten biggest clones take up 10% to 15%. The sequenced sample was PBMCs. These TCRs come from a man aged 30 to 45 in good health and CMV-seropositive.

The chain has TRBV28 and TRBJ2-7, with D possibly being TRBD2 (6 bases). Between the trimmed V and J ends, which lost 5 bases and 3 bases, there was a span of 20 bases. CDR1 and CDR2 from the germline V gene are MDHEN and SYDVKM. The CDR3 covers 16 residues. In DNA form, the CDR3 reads TGTGCCAGCAGTCCAAGACTAGTCGGGACCAGCTACGAGCAGTACTTC. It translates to CASSPRLVGTSYEQYF. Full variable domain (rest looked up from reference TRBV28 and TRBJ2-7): DVKVTQSSRYLVKRTGEKVFLECVQDMDHENMFWYRQDPGLGLRLIYFSYDVKMKEKGDIPEGYSVSREKKERFSLILESASTNQTSMYLCASSPRLVGTSYEQYFGPGTRLTVT.

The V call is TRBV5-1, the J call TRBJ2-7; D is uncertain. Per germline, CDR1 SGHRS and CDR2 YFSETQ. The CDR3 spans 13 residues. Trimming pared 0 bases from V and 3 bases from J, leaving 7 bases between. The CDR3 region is CASSLGHLYEQYF. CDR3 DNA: TGCGCCAGCAGCTTGGGGCACCTCTACGAGCAGTACTTC.

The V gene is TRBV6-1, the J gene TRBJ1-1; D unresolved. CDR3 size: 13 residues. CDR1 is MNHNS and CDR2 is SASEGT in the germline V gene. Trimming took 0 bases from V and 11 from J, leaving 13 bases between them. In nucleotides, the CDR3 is TGTGCCAGCAGTGAAGCCCGGGTAGAGTACGCTTTCTTT. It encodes CASSEARVEYAFF.

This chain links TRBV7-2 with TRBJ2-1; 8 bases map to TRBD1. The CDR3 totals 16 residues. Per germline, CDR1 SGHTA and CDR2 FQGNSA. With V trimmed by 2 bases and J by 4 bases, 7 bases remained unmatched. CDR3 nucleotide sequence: TGTGCCAGCAGCTTAAGGCAGGGGGCTATTTACAATGAGCAGTTCTTC. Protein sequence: CASSLRQGAIYNEQFF.

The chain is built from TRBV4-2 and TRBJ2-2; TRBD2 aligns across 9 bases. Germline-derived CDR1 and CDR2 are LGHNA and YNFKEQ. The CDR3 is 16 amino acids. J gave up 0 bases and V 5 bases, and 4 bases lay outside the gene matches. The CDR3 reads CASSVTSGSNTGELFF. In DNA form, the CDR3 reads TGTGCCAGCAGCGTAACTAGCGGGTCGAACACCGGGGAGCTGTTTTTT.

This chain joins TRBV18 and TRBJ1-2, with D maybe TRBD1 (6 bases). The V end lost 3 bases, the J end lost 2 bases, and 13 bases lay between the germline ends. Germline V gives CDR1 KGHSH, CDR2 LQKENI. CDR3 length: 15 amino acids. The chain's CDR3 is CASSPSDQGNYGYTF. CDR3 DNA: TGTGCCAGCTCACCGTCCGACCAGGGGAACTATGGCTACACCTTC. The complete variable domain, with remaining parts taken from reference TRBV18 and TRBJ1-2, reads NAGVMQNPRHLVRRRGQEARLRCSPMKGHSHVYWYRQLPEEGLKFMVYLQKENIIDESGMPKERFSAEFPKEGPSILRIQQVVRGDSAAYFCASSPSDQGNYGYTFGSGTRLTVV.

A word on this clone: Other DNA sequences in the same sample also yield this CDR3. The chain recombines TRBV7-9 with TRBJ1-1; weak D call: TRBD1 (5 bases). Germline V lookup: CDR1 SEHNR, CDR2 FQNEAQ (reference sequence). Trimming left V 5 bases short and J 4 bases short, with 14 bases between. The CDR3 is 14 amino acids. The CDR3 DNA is TGTGCCAGCAGCCTACCGGAGGGACCCACTGAAGCTTTCTTT. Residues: CASSLPEGPTEAFF. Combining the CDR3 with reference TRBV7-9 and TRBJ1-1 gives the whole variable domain DTGVSQNPRHKITKRGQNVTFRCDPISEHNRLYWYRQTLGQGPEFLTYFQNEAQLEKSRLLSDRFSAERPKGSFSTLEIQRTEQGDSAMYLCASSLPEGPTEAFFGQGTRLTVV.

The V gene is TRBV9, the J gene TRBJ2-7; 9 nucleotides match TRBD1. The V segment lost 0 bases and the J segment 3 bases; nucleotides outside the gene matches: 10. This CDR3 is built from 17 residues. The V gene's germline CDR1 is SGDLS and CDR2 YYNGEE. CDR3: CASSVGDSGQGYYEQYF. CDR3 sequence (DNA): TGTGCCAGCAGCGTAGGAGATTCGGGACAGGGATACTACGAGCAGTACTTC. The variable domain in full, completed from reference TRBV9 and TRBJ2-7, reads DSGVTQTPKHLITATGQRVTLRCSPRSGDLSVYWYQQSLDQGLQFLIQYYNGEERAKGNILERFSAQQFPDLHSELNLSSLELGDSALYFCASSVGDSGQGYYEQYFGPGTRLTVT.

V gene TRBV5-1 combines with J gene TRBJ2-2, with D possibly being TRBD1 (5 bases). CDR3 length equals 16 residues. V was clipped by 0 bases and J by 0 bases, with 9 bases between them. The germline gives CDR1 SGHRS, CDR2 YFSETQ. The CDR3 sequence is CASSLGVQANTGELFF. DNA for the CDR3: TGCGCCAGCAGCTTGGGGGTACAGGCGAACACCGGGGAGCTGTTTTTT.

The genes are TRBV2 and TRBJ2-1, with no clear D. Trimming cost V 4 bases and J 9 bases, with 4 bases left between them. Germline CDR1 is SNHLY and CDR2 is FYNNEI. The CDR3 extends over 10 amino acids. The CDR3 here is CASSVIEQFF. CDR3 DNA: TGTGCCAGCAGTGTCATTGAGCAGTTCTTC.

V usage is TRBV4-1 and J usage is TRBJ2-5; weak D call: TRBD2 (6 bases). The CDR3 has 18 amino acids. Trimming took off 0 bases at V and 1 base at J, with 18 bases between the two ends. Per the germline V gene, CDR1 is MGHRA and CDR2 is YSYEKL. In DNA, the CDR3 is TGCGCCAGCAGCCAAGAACCCCCGGGGGTAGCCGCCCAAGAGACCCAGTACTTC. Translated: CASSQEPPGVAAQETQYF.

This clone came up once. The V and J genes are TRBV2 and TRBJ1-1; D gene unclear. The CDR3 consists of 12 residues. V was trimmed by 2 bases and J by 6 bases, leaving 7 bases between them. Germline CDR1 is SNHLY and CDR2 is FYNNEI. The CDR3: CASSEFSAEAFF. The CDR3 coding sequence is TGTGCCAGCAGTGAATTCTCCGCTGAAGCTTTCTTT.

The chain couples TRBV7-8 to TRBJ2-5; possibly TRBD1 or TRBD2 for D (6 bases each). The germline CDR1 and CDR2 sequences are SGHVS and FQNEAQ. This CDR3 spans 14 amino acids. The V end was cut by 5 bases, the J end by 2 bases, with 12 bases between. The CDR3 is CASSVGGRQETQYF. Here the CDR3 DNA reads TGTGCCAGCAGCGTAGGGGGGCGTCAAGAGACCCAGTACTTC.

The CDR3 nucleotides read TGTGCCACCAGCAGATCCTCCCTTAGGACTAGCGGGGTTGTCGGGGAGCTGTTTTTT. This sequence encodes CATSRSSLRTSGVVGELFF. The chain uses TRBV15 and TRBJ2-2, with 12 bases identical to TRBD2. The CDR3 covers 19 residues. The junction had 14 bases not matched to a gene; V was cut back by 2 bases and J by 7 bases. CDR1 is LNHNV, CDR2 YYDKDF, per germline (reference sequence).

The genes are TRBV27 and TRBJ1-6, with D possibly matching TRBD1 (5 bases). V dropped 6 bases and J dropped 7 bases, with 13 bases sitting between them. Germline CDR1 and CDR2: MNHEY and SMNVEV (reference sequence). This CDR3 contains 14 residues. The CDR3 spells CASSPGMGNSPLHF. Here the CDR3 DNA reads TGTGCCAGCAGCCCAGGGATGGGGAATTCACCCCTCCACTTT.

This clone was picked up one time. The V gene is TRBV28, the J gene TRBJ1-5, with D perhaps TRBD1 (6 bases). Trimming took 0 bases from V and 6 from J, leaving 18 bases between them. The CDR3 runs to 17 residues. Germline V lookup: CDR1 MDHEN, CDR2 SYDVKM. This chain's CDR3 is CASSLWRRGGEGQPQHF. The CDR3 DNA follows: TGTGCCAGCAGTTTATGGAGGAGGGGGGGCGAAGGTCAGCCCCAGCATTTT.

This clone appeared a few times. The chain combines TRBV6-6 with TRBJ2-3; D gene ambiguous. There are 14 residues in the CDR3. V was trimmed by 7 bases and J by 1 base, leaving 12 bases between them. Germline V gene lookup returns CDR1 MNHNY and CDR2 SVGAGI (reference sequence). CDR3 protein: CASTTFGGTDTQYF. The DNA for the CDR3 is TGTGCCAGCACCACTTTCGGAGGCACAGATACGCAGTATTTT.

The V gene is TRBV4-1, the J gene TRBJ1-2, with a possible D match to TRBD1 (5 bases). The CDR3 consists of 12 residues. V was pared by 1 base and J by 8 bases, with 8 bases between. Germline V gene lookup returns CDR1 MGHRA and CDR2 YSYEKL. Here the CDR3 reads CASSQVGEGYTF. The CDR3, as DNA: TGCGCCAGCAGCCAAGTAGGGGAAGGCTACACCTTC.

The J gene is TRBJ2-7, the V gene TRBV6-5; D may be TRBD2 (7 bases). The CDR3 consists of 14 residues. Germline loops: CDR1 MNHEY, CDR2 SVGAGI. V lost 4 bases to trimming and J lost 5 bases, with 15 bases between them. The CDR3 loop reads CASSSGGADHEQYF. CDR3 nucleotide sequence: TGTGCCAGCAGTTCTGGGGGGGCCGACCACGAGCAGTACTTC.